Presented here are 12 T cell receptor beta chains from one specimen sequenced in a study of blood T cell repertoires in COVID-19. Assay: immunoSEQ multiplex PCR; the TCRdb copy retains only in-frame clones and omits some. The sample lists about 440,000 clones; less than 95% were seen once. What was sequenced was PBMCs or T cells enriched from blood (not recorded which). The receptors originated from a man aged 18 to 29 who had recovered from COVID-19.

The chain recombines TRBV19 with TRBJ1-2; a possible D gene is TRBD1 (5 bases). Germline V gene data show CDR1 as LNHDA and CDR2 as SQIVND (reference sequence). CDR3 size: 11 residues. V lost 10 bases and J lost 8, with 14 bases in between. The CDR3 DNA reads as TGTGCCACACAGGATGGTGGGGGCTACACCTTC. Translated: CATQDGGGYTF. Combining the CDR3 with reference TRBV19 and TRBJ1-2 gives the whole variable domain DGGITQSPKYLFRKEGQNVTLSCEQNLNHDAMYWYRQDPGQGLRLIYYSQIVNDFQKGDIAEGYSVSREKKESFPLTVTSAQKNPTAFYLCATQDGGGYTFGSGTRLTVV.

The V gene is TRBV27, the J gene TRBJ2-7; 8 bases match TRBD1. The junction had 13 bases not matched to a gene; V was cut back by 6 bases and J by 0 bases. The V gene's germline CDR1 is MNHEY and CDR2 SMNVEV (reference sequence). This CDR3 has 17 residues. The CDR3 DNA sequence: TGTGCCAGCAGCCCTCATACAACGACAGGGGACTCCTACGAGCAGTACTTC. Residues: CASSPHTTTGDSYEQYF.

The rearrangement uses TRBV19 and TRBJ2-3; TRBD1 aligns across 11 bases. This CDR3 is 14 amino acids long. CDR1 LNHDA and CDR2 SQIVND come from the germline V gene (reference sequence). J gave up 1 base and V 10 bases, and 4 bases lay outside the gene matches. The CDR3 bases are TGTGCCACCGAGGACAGGGGGCGCACAGATACGCAGTATTTT. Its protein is CATEDRGRTDTQYF.

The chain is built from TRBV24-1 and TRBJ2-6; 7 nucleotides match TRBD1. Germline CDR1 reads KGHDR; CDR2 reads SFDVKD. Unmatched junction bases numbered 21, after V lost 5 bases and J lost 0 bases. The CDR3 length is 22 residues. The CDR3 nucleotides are TGTGCCACCAGTGCTCCAAAAAAAGACAGGGTGCTGAGGCCCTCTGGGGCCAACGTCCTGACTTTC. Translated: CATSAPKKDRVLRPSGANVLTF.

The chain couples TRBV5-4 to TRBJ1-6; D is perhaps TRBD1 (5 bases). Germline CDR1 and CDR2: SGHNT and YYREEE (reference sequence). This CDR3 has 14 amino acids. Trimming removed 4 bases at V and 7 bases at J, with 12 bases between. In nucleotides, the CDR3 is TGTGCCAGCAGCACGCGGGACGGGAATTCACCCCTCCACTTT. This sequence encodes CASSTRDGNSPLHF.

The CDR3 nucleotides read TGTGCCAGCAGCAAAAGGAAAGGACAGGCCAATCAGCCCCAGCATTTT. It is translated as CASSKRKGQANQPQHF. This chain joins TRBV21-1 and TRBJ1-5; the table calls TRBD1, which could not be checked here. TRBV21-1 is a known pseudogene. There are 16 residues in the CDR3.

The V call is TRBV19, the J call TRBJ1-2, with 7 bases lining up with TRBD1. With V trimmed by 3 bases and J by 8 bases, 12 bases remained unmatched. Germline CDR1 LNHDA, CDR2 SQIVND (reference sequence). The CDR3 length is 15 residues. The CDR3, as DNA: TGTGCCAGTAGTATCACGGGACAGTCAACGAGGGGCTACACCTTC. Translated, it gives CASSITGQSTRGYTF.

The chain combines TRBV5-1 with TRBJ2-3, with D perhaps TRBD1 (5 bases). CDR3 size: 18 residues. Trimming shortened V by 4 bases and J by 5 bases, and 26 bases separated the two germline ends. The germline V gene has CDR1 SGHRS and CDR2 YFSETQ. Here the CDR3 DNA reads TGCGCCAGCAGCCCGGGTCGAAGGGCCTTGGGGCTTAAAGATACGCAGTATTTT. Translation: CASSPGRRALGLKDTQYF.

The CDR3 DNA follows: TGTGCCACACCCACAGGGGGACCAGAGACCCAGTACTTC. Amino acid sequence: CATPTGGPETQYF. The chain joins TRBV24-1 to TRBJ2-5; TRBD1 agrees at 8 bases. The germline CDR1 and CDR2 sequences are KGHDR and SFDVKD. The CDR3 covers 13 residues. V lost 10 bases, J lost 4 bases, and 7 bases stayed unmatched.

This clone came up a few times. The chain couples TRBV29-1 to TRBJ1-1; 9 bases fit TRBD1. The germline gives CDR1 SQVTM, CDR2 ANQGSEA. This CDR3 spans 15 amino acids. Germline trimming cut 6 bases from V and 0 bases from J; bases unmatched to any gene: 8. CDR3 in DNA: TGCAGCGTCTGGACAGGGGTGGGGCTGAACACTGAAGCTTTCTTT. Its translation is CSVWTGVGLNTEAFF.

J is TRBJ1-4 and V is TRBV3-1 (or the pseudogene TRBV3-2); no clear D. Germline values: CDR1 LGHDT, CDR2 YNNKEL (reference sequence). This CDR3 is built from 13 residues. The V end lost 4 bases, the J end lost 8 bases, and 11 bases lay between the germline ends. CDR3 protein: CASSPSEEEKLFF. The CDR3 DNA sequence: TGTGCCAGCAGCCCTTCCGAGGAAGAAAAACTGTTTTTT.

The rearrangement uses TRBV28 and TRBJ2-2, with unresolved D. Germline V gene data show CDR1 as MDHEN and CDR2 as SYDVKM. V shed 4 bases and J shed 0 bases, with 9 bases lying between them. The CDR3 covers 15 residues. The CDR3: CASSSTATNTGELFF. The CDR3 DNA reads TGTGCCAGCAGTTCGACTGCCACGAACACCGGGGAGCTGTTTTTT.